This passage covers 16 T cell receptor beta chains from one sample sequenced in a study of Ad26.COV2.S vaccination and SARS-CoV-2 variants. Method: immunoSEQ multiplex PCR; TCRdb's copy keeps in-frame clones and lacks some. The sample shows about 420,000 clones, around nine tenths of them seen only once. Regarding treatment: some 20 received Ad26.COV2.S at low or high dose, single or two shots; 5 received placebo; per-sample allocation not given. Each sample was drawn 63 days after the first injection (of vaccine or placebo). Here the sequenced sample was peripheral blood, taken in a trial of Ad26.COV2.S vaccine versus placebo. These TCRs come from a person aged 18-60 years who received the Ad26.COV2.S COVID-19 vaccine or a placebo.

The V gene is TRBV5-1, the J gene TRBJ2-7, with TRBD1 matching 12 bases. Losses at the gene ends were 0 bases for V and 7 bases for J; bases not matched to a gene: 8. Looked up from germline, CDR1 is SGHRS and CDR2 is YFSETQ. The CDR3 is 16 amino acids. The DNA for the CDR3 is TGCGCCAGCAGCTTGGCCAGGGACAGGGGGCTTAGGGAGCAGTACTTC. Residues: CASSLARDRGLREQYF. The entire variable domain, with the rest obtained from reference TRBV5-1 and TRBJ2-7, is as follows: KAGVTQTPRYLIKTRGQQVTLSCSPISGHRSVSWYQQTPGQGLQFLFEYFSETQRNKGNFPGRFSGRQFSNSRSEMNVSTLELGDSALYLCASSLARDRGLREQYFGPGTRLTVT.

V is TRBV6-2 or TRBV6-3 and J is TRBJ2-1; TRBD1 matches at 7 bases. Germline values: CDR1 MNHEY, CDR2 SVGEGT. This CDR3 spans 15 amino acids. J lost 4 bases, V lost 2 bases, and 5 bases had no gene match. The DNA for the CDR3 is TGTGCCAGCAGTTACCACCAGGGGGATTACAATGAGCAGTTCTTC. Translated: CASSYHQGDYNEQFF.

This clone was counted a few times. This chain uses TRBV28 with TRBJ1-5; D may be TRBD1 (6 bases). The CDR3 contains 15 residues. V was cut by 7 bases and J by 9 bases, with 22 bases left in between. CDR1 and CDR2 (germline): MDHEN, SYDVKM. The CDR3 DNA follows: TGTGCCAGCATCACCGGGGGAGGGGGATTAGGGCCCCAGCATTTT. Translation: CASITGGGGLGPQHF.

The chain is built from TRBV6-5 and TRBJ1-1; weak D call: TRBD1 (5 bases). The germline CDR1 and CDR2 sequences are MNHEY and SVGAGI. Trimming left V 7 bases short and J 0 bases short, with 9 bases between. This CDR3 spans 13 amino acids. DNA for the CDR3: TGTGCCAGCAAGGGACCCGTGAACACTGAAGCTTTCTTT. Translating gives CASKGPVNTEAFF.

This chain's CDR3 is CASSLLRGDTQYF. In DNA, the CDR3 is TGTGCCAGCAGTCTCCTAAGGGGTGATACGCAGTATTTT. This chain connects TRBV12-3 or TRBV12-4 to TRBJ2-3; TRBD1 might be the D (5 bases). V shed 5 bases and J shed 6 bases, with 12 bases lying between them. This CDR3 region has 13 residues.

This chain uses TRBV28 with TRBJ2-7; TRBD1 might be the D (6 bases). The CDR3 has 14 residues. The V gene's germline CDR1 is MDHEN and CDR2 SYDVKM. The V end lost 8 bases, the J end lost 7 bases, and 21 bases lay between the germline ends. The CDR3 nucleotides read TGTGCCAGCCGTGAGGCAGGGGAAAGAGGGGAGCAGTACTTC. Translation: CASREAGERGEQYF.

The chain joins TRBV9 to TRBJ2-1; D is uncertain. Germline-derived CDR1 and CDR2 are SGDLS and YYNGEE. Trimming left V 0 bases short and J 3 bases short, with 10 bases between. The CDR3 spans 15 residues. CDR3 bases: TGTGCCAGCAGCGTAGGACCACAGCACTACAATGAGCAGTTCTTC. Amino acids: CASSVGPQHYNEQFF.

The chain couples TRBV11-3 to TRBJ2-7; D is undetermined. From germline, CDR1 is SGHNT and CDR2 YENEEA. The CDR3 covers 12 residues. Trimming took off 1 base at V and 5 bases at J, with 6 bases between the two ends. This chain's CDR3 is CASSLGNHEQYF. The CDR3 DNA reads as TGTGCCAGCAGCTTAGGGAACCACGAGCAGTACTTC.

The gene calls are TRBV19 and TRBJ1-1; D is uncertain. CDR1 LNHDA and CDR2 SQIVND come from the germline V gene (reference sequence). This CDR3 contains 13 residues. Trimming took 7 bases from V and 0 from J, leaving 9 bases between them. The chain's CDR3 is CASTNGLNTEAFF. CDR3 DNA sequence: TGTGCCAGTACAAATGGGCTGAACACTGAAGCTTTCTTT.

This chain connects TRBV11-3 to TRBJ2-7; 12 bases map to TRBD2. Germline V gene sequence: CDR1 SGHNT, CDR2 YENEEA. After removal of 5 bases from V and 4 bases from J, the junction contained 6 bases not matched to a gene. This CDR3 is built from 15 residues. CDR3 amino acids: CASSPGLAGIYEQYF. CDR3 DNA sequence: TGTGCCAGCAGCCCTGGACTAGCGGGGATTTACGAGCAGTACTTC.

This CDR3 is CASSLGRGVWETQYF. In DNA form, the CDR3 reads TGTGCCAGCAGCTTAGGGAGGGGGGTATGGGAGACCCAGTACTTC. The rearrangement links TRBV7-2 to TRBJ2-5; D assignment may be TRBD1 or TRBD2 (6 bases each). CDR3 length: 15 residues. Germline V gives CDR1 SGHTA, CDR2 FQGNSA. V was trimmed by 1 base and J by 5 bases, leaving 14 bases between them.

The chain combines TRBV15 with TRBJ1-6; the D gene is possibly TRBD1 (5 bases). The CDR3 length is 17 residues. Germline V gives CDR1 LNHNV, CDR2 YYDKDF (reference sequence). V lost 1 base, J lost 10 bases, and 20 bases lay in between. For the CDR3, the DNA is TGTGCCACCAGCAGAGCTTCCCTTCGGGGGGGAAGATCACCCCTCCACTTT. Amino acids: CATSRASLRGGRSPLHF.

This clone appeared once. The genes are TRBV7-3 and TRBJ2-1, with D unresolved. The germline CDR1 and CDR2 sequences are SGHTA and FQGTGA. CDR3 size: 14 residues. Trimming cost V 1 base and J 3 bases, with 7 bases left between them. The CDR3: CASSLMGSYNEQFF. Written as DNA, the CDR3 is TGTGCCAGCAGCTTAATGGGCAGCTACAATGAGCAGTTCTTC. Combining the CDR3 with reference TRBV7-3 and TRBJ2-1 gives the whole variable domain GAGVSQTPSNKVTEKGKYVELRCDPISGHTALYWYRQSLGQGPEFLIYFQGTGAADDSGLPNDRFFAVRPEGSVSTLKIQRTERGDSAVYLCASSLMGSYNEQFFGPGTRLTVL.

The CDR3 protein is CASSQVQEGTGVYGYTF. In nucleotides, the CDR3 is TGCGCCAGCAGCCAAGTTCAGGAGGGGACGGGTGTCTATGGCTACACCTTC. J is TRBJ1-2 and V is TRBV4-1; maybe TRBD1 (5 bases). The CDR3 extends over 17 amino acids. Trimming removed 1 base at V and 4 bases at J, with 19 bases between. Germline V gene sequence: CDR1 MGHRA, CDR2 YSYEKL.

This clone appeared once. The rearrangement joins TRBV7-2 to TRBJ2-7; 8 positions match TRBD1. Trimming took 2 bases from V and 1 from J; bases not matched to a gene: 7. The CDR3 has 16 amino acids. The germline gives CDR1 SGHTA, CDR2 FQGNSA. CDR3 sequence (DNA): TGTGCCAGCAGCTTACACTTCCAGGGGGCATCCTACGAGCAGTACTTC. Its translation is CASSLHFQGASYEQYF. The complete variable domain, with remaining parts taken from reference TRBV7-2 and TRBJ2-7, reads GAGVSQSPSNKVTEKGKDVELRCDPISGHTALYWYRQSLGQGLEFLIYFQGNSAPDKSGLPSDRFSAERTGGSVSTLTIQRTQQEDSAVYLCASSLHFQGASYEQYFGPGTRLTVT.

V gene TRBV7-2 combines with J gene TRBJ2-1, with 10 positions matching TRBD1. This CDR3 contains 15 residues. The germline V gene has CDR1 SGHTA and CDR2 FQGNSA. Unmatched junction bases numbered 5, after V lost 5 bases and J lost 4 bases. CDR3 protein: CASSTTGQGYNEQFF. The CDR3 DNA sequence: TGTGCCAGCAGCACTACGGGACAGGGGTACAATGAGCAGTTCTTC.